These 21 T cell receptor beta chains came from one sample sequenced in a study of shared clonotypes between healthy human individuals. Terminally differentiated effector memory CD45RA+ cells were excluded by CCR7 positive selection of CD45RO-negative cells. Here immunoSEQ multiplex PCR was the method, and the copy in TCRdb shows in-frame clones only, minus some. This repertoire shows millions of clones, approximately 94% found once; its top ten account for approximately 1.2%. Source material: naive CD8+ T cells sorted from blood. Receptor source: a man in his late teens or twenties in good health.

This chain links TRBV14 with TRBJ2-2, with a tentative D call TRBD1 (5 bases). CDR1 and CDR2 (germline): SGHDN, FVKESK. The ends were cut back, 4 bases at V and 4 bases at J, with 13 bases in the middle. This CDR3 contains 15 residues. The CDR3 here is CASSRWQGITGELFF. CDR3 DNA sequence: TGTGCCAGCAGCCGATGGCAGGGAATCACCGGGGAGCTGTTTTTT.

This clone was seen a handful of times. V gene TRBV19 combines with J gene TRBJ1-1; TRBD1 is a possible D gene (5 bases). In germline, CDR1 is LNHDA, CDR2 SQIVND (reference sequence). The CDR3 spans 13 residues. V was clipped by 4 bases and J by 4 bases, with 10 bases between them. The CDR3 sequence is CASSSDGATEAFF. CDR3 coding DNA: TGTGCCAGTAGTAGCGACGGGGCCACTGAAGCTTTCTTT.

Here the CDR3 reads CASRRSETEAFF. The CDR3 coding sequence is TGTGCCAGCAGACGATCGGAGACTGAAGCTTTCTTT. The rearrangement links TRBV28 to TRBJ1-1, with D unclear. Trimming took off 6 bases at V and 5 bases at J, with 10 bases between the two ends. Germline assignment: CDR1 MDHEN and CDR2 SYDVKM. CDR3 length: 12 residues.

The gene calls are TRBV14 and TRBJ2-1, with 7 bases fitting TRBD2. V lost 4 bases to trimming and J lost 7 bases; unmatched junction nucleotides: 13. Germline loops: CDR1 SGHDN, CDR2 FVKESK. There are 16 residues in the CDR3. DNA of the CDR3: TGTGCCAGCAGCCTGCTAGTAGGACTAGTCTTAAATGAGCAGTTCTTC. This codes for CASSLLVGLVLNEQFF.

V gene TRBV19 combines with J gene TRBJ2-7, with 8 bases aligning to TRBD1. Trimming took 6 bases from V and 6 from J; bases not matched to a gene: 10. CDR3 length equals 14 residues. Germline V lookup: CDR1 LNHDA, CDR2 SQIVND (reference sequence). The CDR3 sequence: CASSGQGVPSEQYF. CDR3 DNA sequence: TGTGCCAGTAGCGGACAGGGAGTCCCCTCCGAGCAGTACTTC.

This clone was seen a single time. Other DNA sequences in this sample translate to the same CDR3. The chain joins TRBV30 to TRBJ1-1; unclear D gene. V lost 0 bases and J lost 0, with 8 bases in between. The CDR3 is 14 residues long. Looked up from germline, CDR1 is GTSNPN and CDR2 is SVGIG (reference sequence). Here the CDR3 reads CAWSVGHLNTEAFF. In nucleotides, the CDR3 is TGTGCCTGGAGTGTTGGCCACTTGAACACTGAAGCTTTCTTT.

The V and J genes are TRBV7-9 and TRBJ2-5, with D perhaps matching TRBD1 (6 bases). V dropped 5 bases and J dropped 1 base, with 8 bases sitting between them. Germline assignment: CDR1 SEHNR and CDR2 FQNEAQ (reference sequence). This CDR3 has 13 amino acids. CDR3 DNA sequence: TGTGCCAGCAGCGAGGACAGCCAAGAGACCCAGTACTTC. It codes for CASSEDSQETQYF.

This clone was detected a few times. This chain links TRBV11-2 with TRBJ2-3; either TRBD1 or TRBD2 may fit D (6 bases each). The length of the CDR3 is 14 residues. Trimming left V 1 base short and J 10 bases short, with 15 bases between. Per the germline V gene, CDR1 is SGHAT and CDR2 is FQNNGV. The CDR3 region has the DNA TGTGCCAGCAGCTTAGGGGGGGCGCGATGGGCGCAGTATTTT. This encodes CASSLGGARWAQYF.

Of note for this clone: Other nucleotide sequences from this sample produce the same CDR3. The chain combines TRBV5-4 with TRBJ2-7; D is perhaps TRBD2 (6 bases). CDR3 length: 14 amino acids. The germline V gene encodes CDR1 SGHNT and CDR2 YYREEE (reference sequence). Trimming shortened V by 1 base and J by 7 bases, and 15 bases separated the two germline ends. The CDR3 nucleotides read TGTGCCAGCAGCTTGCACGGACTACTAGGGGAGCAGTACTTC. Translated: CASSLHGLLGEQYF. The full variable domain, completed using reference TRBV5-4 and TRBJ2-7, is ETGVTQSPTHLIKTRGQQVTLRCSSQSGHNTVSWYQQALGQGPQFIFQYYREEENGRGNFPPRFSGLQFPNYSSELNVNALELDDSALYLCASSLHGLLGEQYFGPGTRLTVT.

The chain uses TRBV10-1 and TRBJ2-7; D gene unclear. V was clipped by 0 bases and J by 3 bases, with 6 bases between them. This CDR3 has 13 residues. Germline CDR1 WNHNN, CDR2 SYGVQD (reference sequence). The CDR3 nucleotides read TGCGCCAGCAGTGAGTCGGTAAACTACGAGCAGTACTTC. Amino acids: CASSESVNYEQYF.

With regard to this clone: In the same sample, other DNA sequences code for this CDR3. The chain uses TRBV5-6 and TRBJ1-1; D may be TRBD1 (5 bases). Germline V gene data show CDR1 as SGHDT and CDR2 as YYEEEE. The CDR3 totals 13 residues. V was clipped by 4 bases and J by 0 bases, with 7 bases between them. CDR3 nucleotide sequence: TGTGCCAGCAGCCCGGGGGTGAACACTGAAGCTTTCTTT. Encoded protein: CASSPGVNTEAFF.

The CDR3 sequence is CASSLVGTHYEQYF. DNA of the CDR3: TGTGCCAGCAGCTTAGTCGGCACACACTACGAGCAGTACTTC. The chain carries TRBV7-9 and TRBJ2-7; unclear D gene. The CDR3 covers 14 residues. The germline V and J ends were trimmed by 1 base and 3 bases, with 10 bases remaining between them. Germline values: CDR1 SEHNR, CDR2 FQNEAQ (reference sequence).

The V call is TRBV21-1, the J call TRBJ1-1. TRBV21-1 is a documented pseudogene. This CDR3 region has 13 residues. CDR3 sequence (DNA): TGTGCCAGCAGCACCCGCGGGCGCACTGAAGCTTTCTTT. Its protein is CASSTRGRTEAFF.

Turning to this clone: At the DNA level, this CDR3 is encoded by other sequences in the same sample as well. The chain couples TRBV11-2 to TRBJ2-7; unclear D gene. V gave up 3 bases and J gave up 3 bases, with 6 bases separating them. CDR3 length: 12 amino acids. From germline, CDR1 is SGHAT and CDR2 FQNNGV. DNA of the CDR3: TGTGCCAGCAGCTTGGGGTTCTACGAGCAGTACTTC. It codes for CASSLGFYEQYF.

The chain employs TRBV6-5 and TRBJ1-2; no clear D gene. CDR1 is MNHEY and CDR2 is SVGAGI in the germline V gene. V was clipped by 6 bases and J by 8 bases, with 13 bases between them. The CDR3 extends over 12 amino acids. CDR3 DNA: TGTGCCAGCAGGATCGAGGGTCTGGGCTACACCTTC. Residues: CASRIEGLGYTF.

The chain links TRBV2 to TRBJ2-2, with 9 nucleotides matching TRBD1. The trim removed 5 bases at V and 0 bases at J, leaving 7 bases unmatched. Per germline, CDR1 SNHLY and CDR2 FYNNEI. This CDR3 comprises 17 residues. The CDR3 here is CASSWDRALANTGELFF. In nucleotides, the CDR3 is TGTGCCAGCAGTTGGGACAGGGCGCTCGCGAACACCGGGGAGCTGTTTTTT.

In this sample, this clone turned up once. The J gene is TRBJ2-7, the V gene TRBV7-9, with 8 bases matching TRBD1. The CDR3 spans 14 residues. The V segment lost 7 bases and the J segment 6 bases; nucleotides outside the gene matches: 11. Looked up from germline, CDR1 is SEHNR and CDR2 is FQNEAQ (reference sequence). CDR3 region: CASIETGDFPEQYF. CDR3 DNA sequence: TGTGCCAGCATTGAGACAGGGGATTTTCCCGAGCAGTACTTC. Full variable domain (rest looked up from reference TRBV7-9 and TRBJ2-7): DTGVSQNPRHKITKRGQNVTFRCDPISEHNRLYWYRQTLGQGPEFLTYFQNEAQLEKSRLLSDRFSAERPKGSFSTLEIQRTEQGDSAMYLCASIETGDFPEQYFGPGTRLTVT.

With respect to this clone: Additional DNA sequences in this sample encode the identical CDR3. The J gene is TRBJ2-7, the V gene TRBV14; D is unclear. There are 12 residues in the CDR3. Trimming stripped 1 base from V and 4 bases from J, with 5 bases between. Germline V gene data show CDR1 as SGHDN and CDR2 as FVKESK. The CDR3 sequence: CASSQVSYEQYF. The CDR3 DNA reads as TGTGCCAGCAGCCAAGTAAGTTACGAGCAGTACTTC. Full variable domain (outside the CDR3, taken from reference TRBV14 and TRBJ2-7): EAGVTQFPSHSVIEKGQTVTLRCDPISGHDNLYWYRRVMGKEIKFLLHFVKESKQDESGMPNNRFLAERTGGTYSTLKVQPAELEDSGVYFCASSQVSYEQYFGPGTRLTVT.

V gene TRBV15 combines with J gene TRBJ2-7, with D hard to call. The ends were cut back, 0 bases at V and 4 bases at J, with 10 bases in the middle. CDR1 and CDR2 from the germline V gene are LNHNV and YYDKDF (reference sequence). The CDR3 length is 14 residues. CDR3 coding DNA: TGTGCCACCAGCAGAGAACGGGTTATATACGAGCAGTACTTC. It is translated as CATSRERVIYEQYF.

J is TRBJ1-2 and V is TRBV7-9; a weak D match, TRBD1 (5 bases). V was clipped by 4 bases and J by 4 bases, with 13 bases between them. The CDR3 runs to 14 residues. The V gene's germline CDR1 is SEHNR and CDR2 FQNEAQ (reference sequence). The CDR3 spells CASSSAGSFYGYTF. The CDR3 bases are TGTGCCAGCAGCTCCGCAGGGAGCTTCTATGGCTACACCTTC. Full variable domain (remainder filled in from reference TRBV7-9 and TRBJ1-2): DTGVSQNPRHKITKRGQNVTFRCDPISEHNRLYWYRQTLGQGPEFLTYFQNEAQLEKSRLLSDRFSAERPKGSFSTLEIQRTEQGDSAMYLCASSSAGSFYGYTFGSGTRLTVV.

The chain links TRBV10-3 to TRBJ1-1, with a tentative D call TRBD1 (5 bases). The CDR3 covers 13 residues. The ends were cut back, 10 bases at V and 1 base at J, with 13 bases in the middle. Germline CDR1 ENHRY, CDR2 SYGVKD. The CDR3 loop is CATKTESNTEAFF. CDR3 nucleotide sequence: TGTGCCACCAAGACAGAATCGAACACTGAAGCTTTCTTT.